This T cell receptor beta chain is drawn from a study of vaccination effects on CD4 cells after COVID-19. Overall study: Post-vaccine specimens arrived a median 72 days past the second dose.

As concerns this clone: The antigen remains undetermined.

Sequencing was performed with immunoSEQ multiplex PCR; in TCRdb, only in-frame clones are kept and a portion is missing. Of 60,000 to 90,000 clones listed, around 81% are singletons. The CDR3 is 15 residues long. V lost 4 bases and J lost 7, with 17 bases in between. Germline V gene lookup returns CDR1 MGHRA and CDR2 YSYEKL. Prior to sequencing, the ViraFEST assay stimulated PBMC with viral peptide pools, which expanded the antigen-specific CD4+ T cells. The authors isolated CD4+ T cells after around nine days of culture. Vaccination of participants consisted of two doses of either the BNT162b2 or mRNA-1273 vaccine. In culture with around 9.1 IU/ml IL-2 and about 10 ug/ml peptides, PBMC were grown at a few million per well. Cultures received IL-2 medium that replaced half the medium on days 3 and 7.

This rearrangement joins TRBV4-1 to TRBJ1-5; unclear D gene. The receptor was isolated from a human donor who received a COVID-19 vaccine. Material: CD4+ T cells from PBMCs cultured with HCoV-229E spike peptides, obtained after COVID-19 vaccination. The CDR3 reads CASSPFFWGRQPQHF. As DNA, the CDR3 is TGCGCCAGCAGCCCCTTTTTTTGGGGTCGGCAGCCCCAGCATTTT.